What follows describes a single TCR beta chain. This entry is derived from a study of blood T cell repertoires in COVID-19. Symptom resolution, clearance, or two negative PCRs marked the recovered donors of Cohort 3. TCRdb's table, derived via immunoSEQ multiplex PCR, lists solely in-frame clones and lacks some. This table holds approximately 300,000 clones, more than 90% found once. The V segment lost 5 bases and the J segment 4 bases; nucleotides outside the gene matches: 8. The CDR3 has 17 amino acids. CDR1 and CDR2 (germline): LNHDA, SQIVND (reference sequence). The sequenced material came from PBMCs or T cells enriched from blood (not recorded which). The rearrangement uses TRBV19 and TRBJ2-5, with 15 bases identical to TRBD2. The receptor was isolated from a woman in her twenties or thirties who had recovered from COVID-19. The CDR3: CASSLGLAGGFGETQYF. The CDR3 DNA follows: TGTGCCAGTAGTTTGGGACTAGCGGGAGGTTTTGGAGAGACCCAGTACTTC.